A single sample gave rise to the 21 T cell receptor beta chains below, sequenced in a study of tumor-infiltrating lymphocytes in primary liver carcinoma (dated by TCRdb to about 2017). The data were produced on an Illumina HiSeq 2500. A constant-region primer and ProtoScript II reverse transcriptase were used to reverse-transcribe TCRbeta-specific cDNA from roughly 480 ng total RNA. Construction of the TCRbeta libraries relied on three nested rounds of multiplex PCR, following a slightly modified ARM-PCR procedure. Each of the first two PCR rounds ran for approximately 10 cycles and used multiplex TRBV1-TRBV30 forward primers together with a Cbeta reverse primer. TCRdb itself trimmed the public reads at Q25 with fastp, ran MiXCR and retained productive beta chains. Each entry is one CDR3 protein sequence, shown with its most common DNA and genes. The sample table lists 150,000 to 200,000 distinct CDR3 sequences, approximately 86% of them with a count of one. 15% to 20% of the sample is taken by the ten largest.

Without any cell sorting, total RNA and DNA were extracted together from 20-30 mg of bulk tissue using the AllPrep DNA/RNA mini kit. Sequenced sample: tumor tissue from primary liver carcinoma. These receptors came from a man aged 35-49 years with primary liver carcinoma and hepatitis B virus infection.

This clonotype rates as medium-sized (0.01 to 0.1%). The genes are TRBV29-1 and TRBJ2-3, with unresolved D. The germline V gene encodes CDR1 SQVTM and CDR2 ANQGSEA. V lost 6 bases and J lost 1, with 8 bases in between. This CDR3 is built from 12 residues. CDR3 nucleotides: TGCAGCGTGGGCGGAGGCACAGATACGCAGTATTTT. This sequence encodes CSVGGGTDTQYF.

This clonotype came up many times. The chain joins TRBV28 to TRBJ1-5, with D unclear. This CDR3 spans 14 amino acids. Germline loops: CDR1 MDHEN, CDR2 SYDVKM. Trimming removed 7 bases at V and 3 bases at J, with 13 bases between. The CDR3 DNA follows: TGTGCCAGCACCCGTCATGGCCTCAATCAGCCCCAGCATTTT. Translation: CASTRHGLNQPQHF.

There are a few counts of this clonotype. With a much larger clone just one base away, this may be a read error. The CDR3 spells CASSSWTSGLAKNIKYF. Written as DNA, the CDR3 is TGTGCCAGCAGTTCCTGGACTAGCGGCCTAGCCAAAAACATTAAGTACTTC. The V and J genes are TRBV28 and TRBJ2-4; 10 bases match TRBD2. The CDR3 totals 17 residues. CDR1 and CDR2 (germline): MDHEN, SYDVKM.

This clonotype was counted ten times or more. J is TRBJ1-1 and V is TRBV29-1; D is unresolved. The CDR3 spans 12 residues. V lost 1 base and J 5 bases, leaving 8 bases between the germline ends. Germline CDR1 reads SQVTM; CDR2 reads ANQGSEA. The CDR3 DNA reads TGCAGCGTTGAAGGGTCGGGGACTGAAGCTTTCTTT. This sequence encodes CSVEGSGTEAFF.

About this clonotype itself: At one of its ends the junction is not consistent with the germline gene, which may arise from a read error. This rearrangement joins TRBV11-3 to TRBJ2-1; D is undetermined. This CDR3 has 12 residues. The V gene's germline CDR1 is SGHNT and CDR2 YENEEA. CDR3 protein: CACSLDANDQFF. The CDR3 bases are TGTGCCTGCAGCTTAGATGCCAATGATCAGTTCTTC.

In its sample, this clonotype ranks as medium-sized. This chain connects TRBV29-1 to TRBJ2-4; D not resolved. The ends were cut back, 0 bases at V and 7 bases at J, with 10 bases in the middle. The CDR3 is 13 residues long. Germline-derived CDR1 and CDR2 are SQVTM and ANQGSEA. The CDR3 loop is CSVEEPGRNIQYF. The CDR3 DNA reads TGCAGCGTTGAAGAACCCGGTCGTAACATTCAGTACTTC.

The chain uses TRBV12-3 or TRBV12-4 and TRBJ1-2, with 7 bases aligning to TRBD1. Trimming removed 7 bases from V and 8 bases from J; junction bases left unmatched: 10. The CDR3 spans 13 residues. The CDR3 bases are TGTGCCAGCATCCCGGGTCAGGGGGACGGCTACACCTTC. This codes for CASIPGQGDGYTF.

This clonotype was seen a handful of times. The rearrangement links TRBV29-1 to TRBJ1-2; a possible D gene is TRBD1 (6 bases). The V end lost 6 bases, the J end lost 7 bases, and 24 bases lay between the germline ends. The CDR3 consists of 15 residues. Looked up from germline, CDR1 is SQVTM and CDR2 is ANQGSEA. CDR3: CSVAPRLRGAFGYTF. The CDR3, as DNA: TGCAGCGTGGCCCCACGCCTACGGGGGGCTTTTGGCTACACCTTC.

V is TRBV4-3 and J is TRBJ2-6; D is unresolved. This CDR3 has 17 amino acids. Germline V gene lookup returns CDR1 LGHNA and CDR2 YSLEER. The V end lost 2 bases, the J end lost 0 bases, and 11 bases lay between the germline ends. CDR3 loop: CASSQCGFRSGANVLTF. Here the CDR3 DNA reads TGCGCCAGCAGCCAATGTGGGTTCCGCTCTGGGGCCAACGTCCTGACTTTC.

With respect to this clonotype: An end of the junction does not agree with germline; a read error may underlie this. V is TRBV6-6 and J is TRBJ2-1; the D gene is possibly TRBD2 (6 bases). CDR1 and CDR2 (germline): MNHNY, SVGAGI (reference sequence). The CDR3 runs to 11 residues. The CDR3 bases are TGTGCCGGCAGCCCGCGGGATGAGCACTTCTTC. It is translated as CAGSPRDEHFF.

As concerns this clonotype: The junction departs from the called germline gene at one end, perhaps through a read error. J is TRBJ2-1 and V is TRBV6-5, with 7 bases identical to TRBD1. The CDR3 is made up of 15 amino acids. CDR1 and CDR2 (germline): MNHEY, SVGAGI. DNA for the CDR3: TGTGCAAGCAGTCCCGGGACAGCGTGGGGAAATGAGCAGTTCTTC. Amino acids: CASSPGTAWGNEQFF.

The chain has TRBV5-1 and TRBJ2-1, with D unclear. CDR1 SGHRS and CDR2 YFSETQ come from the germline V gene. There are 13 residues in the CDR3. The V end was cut by 5 bases, the J end by 11 bases, with 17 bases between. The CDR3 DNA reads as TGCGCCAGCAGACGAAACCTAGGTGATAAGCAGTTCTTC. Its translation is CASRRNLGDKQFF.

Comment on this clonotype: At one end the junction does not follow the germline gene, possibly because of a read error. The chain employs TRBV4-2 and TRBJ2-7, with 8 bases aligning to TRBD1. This CDR3 region has 14 residues. Germline V CDR1 and CDR2: LGHNA, YNFKEQ. As DNA, the CDR3 is TGTGCCAGCAACCAAGTTGACAGGGGCCACGAGCAGTACTTC. The encoded protein is CASNQVDRGHEQYF.

The CDR3 loop reads CASSQGRGPYVQYF. The CDR3 nucleotides are TGTGCCAGCAGCCAAGGTCGGGGCCCATACGTACAGTACTTC. The gene calls are TRBV4-2 and TRBJ2-7; either TRBD1 or TRBD2 may fit D (5 bases each). Trimming removed 1 base from V and 10 bases from J, with 17 bases in between. CDR3 size: 14 residues. In germline, CDR1 is LGHNA, CDR2 YNFKEQ.

Notes on this clonotype: Since a much larger clone is just one base distant, this may be a read error. The rearrangement links TRBV7-9 to TRBJ2-7, with 9 bases identical to TRBD2. The CDR3 has 16 residues. CDR1 is SEHNR, CDR2 FQNEAQ, per germline (reference sequence). V was pared by 7 bases and J by 2 bases, with 12 bases of the junction left unmatched. The CDR3 bases are TGTGCCAGCAACGCGCCGGGACTAGCAGAACCCTACGAGCAGTACTTC. As protein: CASNAPGLAEPYEQYF.

This clonotype was counted only a few times. The V call is TRBV2, the J call TRBJ1-5; 9 bases line up with TRBD1. With 6 bases clipped from V and 5 bases from J, the junction kept 5 bases outside the gene matches. The CDR3 is 14 residues long. Germline V gene lookup returns CDR1 SNHLY and CDR2 FYNNEI. CDR3 bases: TGTGCCAGCAGCCCGGGACAGGGATATCAGCCCCAGCATTTT. It codes for CASSPGQGYQPQHF.

Details on this clonotype: The junction departs from germline at one end; a sequencing error may be responsible. The V gene is TRBV5-5, the J gene TRBJ2-7, with a weak D call TRBD2 (6 bases). The CDR3 spans 13 residues. CDR1 and CDR2 from the germline V gene are SGHKS and YYEKEE (reference sequence). The CDR3 sequence is CASTLGGTYEQYF. In nucleotides, the CDR3 is TGTGCCAGCACCTTGGGGGGTACCTATGAGCAGTACTTC.

Turning to this clonotype: One end of the junction varies from germline; a read error may be responsible. The chain is built from TRBV11-1 and TRBJ2-7; D possibly corresponds to TRBD2 (5 bases). The CDR3 has 15 amino acids. From germline, CDR1 is SGHAT and CDR2 FQDESV (reference sequence). The CDR3 protein is CARSSSQDSSYEHYF. The CDR3 nucleotides read TGTGCCAGAAGCTCATCCCAGGACTCCTCCTACGAGCATTACTTC.

As to this clonotype: An end of the junction differs from the germline gene, which may be a read error. V and J are TRBV6-1 and TRBJ2-5, with D perhaps TRBD1 or TRBD2 (5 bases each). This CDR3 has 16 residues. Germline V gene sequence: CDR1 MNHNS, CDR2 SASEGT. CDR3 protein: CASSEPPRGCQETQYF. CDR3 DNA sequence: TGTGCCAGTAGTGAACCACCACGGGGCTGTCAAGAGACCCAGTACTTC.

A word on this clonotype: The junction shows a germline mismatch at one end, possibly a read error. The CDR3 loop is CASSTNLRGAEDFF. The DNA of the CDR3 is TGTGCCAGCAGCACAAACCTGAGGGGTGCTGAAGATTTCTTT. J is TRBJ1-1 and V is TRBV4-2; TRBD1 might be the D (5 bases). The germline V gene has CDR1 LGHNA and CDR2 YNFKEQ. The CDR3 consists of 14 residues.

The chain joins TRBV4-2 to TRBJ1-2, with D hard to call. This CDR3 has 14 amino acids. Trimming left V 5 bases short and J 2 bases short, with 12 bases between. Per germline, CDR1 LGHNA and CDR2 YNFKEQ. The CDR3 sequence: CASSKLDGNYGYTF. The CDR3 nucleotides are TGTGCCAGCAGCAAATTGGACGGCAACTATGGCTACACCTTC.